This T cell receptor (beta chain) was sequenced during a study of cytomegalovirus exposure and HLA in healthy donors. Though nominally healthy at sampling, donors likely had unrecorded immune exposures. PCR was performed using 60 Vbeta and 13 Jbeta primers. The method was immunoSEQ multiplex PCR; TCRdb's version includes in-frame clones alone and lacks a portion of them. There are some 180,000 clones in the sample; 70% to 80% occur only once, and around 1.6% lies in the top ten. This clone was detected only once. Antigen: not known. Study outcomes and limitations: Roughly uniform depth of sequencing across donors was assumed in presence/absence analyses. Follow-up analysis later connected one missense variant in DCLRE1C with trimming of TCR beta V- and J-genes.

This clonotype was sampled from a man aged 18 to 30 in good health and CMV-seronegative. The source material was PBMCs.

The CDR3 DNA reads TGTGCCAGCAGGGTGCCAGGGGAGACCCAGTACTTC. Translating it yields CASRVPGETQYF. The chain recombines TRBV27 with TRBJ2-5, with a tentative D call TRBD1 (5 bases). This CDR3 has 12 residues. In germline, CDR1 is MNHEY, CDR2 SMNVEV (reference sequence). V was cut by 6 bases and J by 5 bases, with 10 bases left in between.